The clone carrying this T cell receptor (beta chain) was found many times. What it binds is not known. The source of the sample is a study of T-cell reconstitution after alpha-beta-depleted transplantation in children. Study-wide results and caveats: Surviving recipient cells, namely T cells and thymic progenitors, were the source of high day-60 TCRbeta diversity in some patients. Newly made T cells mostly supplied T-cell counts and diversity one year after transplant. Several hundred rapidly expanded clones from non-depleted graft cells reportedly supplied alpha-beta T cells about two months post-transplant.

As it was prepared, the TCRbeta library received unique molecular identifiers. TCRdb re-derived calls from the PCR reads in MiXCR, one entry per CDR3 protein. Seen here are about 980,000 distinct CDR3 sequences, under 30% observed once, and the top ten hold roughly 30%. CDR3 size: 15 residues. Germline-derived CDR1 and CDR2 are KGHSH and LQKENI. Trimming left V 2 bases short and J 5 bases short, with 13 bases between. Sequences were derived from PBMCs, mostly from graft donor cells, sampled 360 days after TCRalphabeta/CD19-depleted stem cell transplant. The chain joins TRBV18 to TRBJ2-4; weak D call: TRBD2 (5 bases). The clonotype was recovered from a boy less than two years old who had a stem cell transplant for SCID, so the T cells may come from the graft donor. This CDR3 reads CASSPGEIEQNIQYF. CDR3 DNA: TGTGCCAGCTCACCAGGGGAGATTGAACAAAACATTCAGTACTTC. Combining the CDR3 with reference TRBV18 and TRBJ2-4 gives the whole variable domain NAGVMQNPRHLVRRRGQEARLRCSPMKGHSHVYWYRQLPEEGLKFMVYLQKENIIDESGMPKERFSAEFPKEGPSILRIQQVVRGDSAAYFCASSPGEIEQNIQYFGAGTRLSVL.